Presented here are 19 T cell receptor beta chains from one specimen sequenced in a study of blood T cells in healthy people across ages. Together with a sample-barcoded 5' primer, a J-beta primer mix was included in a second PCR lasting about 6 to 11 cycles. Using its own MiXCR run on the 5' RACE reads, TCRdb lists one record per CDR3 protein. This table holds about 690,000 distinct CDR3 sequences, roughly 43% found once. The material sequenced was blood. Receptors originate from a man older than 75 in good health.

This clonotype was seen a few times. The CDR3: CASSQDYRDETQYF. CDR3 in DNA: TGCGCCAGCAGCCAAGACTATAGGGACGAGACCCAGTACTTC. The genes are TRBV4-3 and TRBJ2-5; D assignment may be TRBD1 or TRBD2 (5 bases each). Deletions cut 0 bases from V and 5 bases from J, with 10 bases between. Per the germline V gene, CDR1 is LGHNA and CDR2 is YSLEER. The CDR3 sequence is 14 residues long.

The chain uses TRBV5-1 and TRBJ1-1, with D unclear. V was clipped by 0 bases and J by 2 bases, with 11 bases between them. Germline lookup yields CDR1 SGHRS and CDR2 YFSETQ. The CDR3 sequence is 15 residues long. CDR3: CASSLDQTLNTEAFF. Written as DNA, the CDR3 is TGCGCCAGCAGCTTGGATCAGACCCTTAACACTGAAGCTTTCTTT.

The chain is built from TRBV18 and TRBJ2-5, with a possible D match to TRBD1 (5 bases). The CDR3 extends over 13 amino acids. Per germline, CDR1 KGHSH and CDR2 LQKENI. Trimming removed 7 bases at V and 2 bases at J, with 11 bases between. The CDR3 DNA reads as TGTGCCAGCTTCCCGACAGCGCAAGAGACCCAGTACTTC. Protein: CASFPTAQETQYF.

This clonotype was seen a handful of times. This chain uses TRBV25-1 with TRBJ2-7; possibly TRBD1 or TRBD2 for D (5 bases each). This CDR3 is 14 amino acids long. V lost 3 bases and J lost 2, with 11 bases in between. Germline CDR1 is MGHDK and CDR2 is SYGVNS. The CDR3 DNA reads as TGTGCCAGCAGTGACCCCCAGGGACCCTACGAGCAGTACTTC. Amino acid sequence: CASSDPQGPYEQYF.

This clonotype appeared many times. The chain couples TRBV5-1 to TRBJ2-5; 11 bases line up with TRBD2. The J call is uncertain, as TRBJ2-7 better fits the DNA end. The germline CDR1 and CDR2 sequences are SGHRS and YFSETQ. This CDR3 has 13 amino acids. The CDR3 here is CASRVAGGDEQYF. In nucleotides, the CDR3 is TGCGCCAGCAGAGTAGCGGGAGGGGACGAGCAGTACTTC.

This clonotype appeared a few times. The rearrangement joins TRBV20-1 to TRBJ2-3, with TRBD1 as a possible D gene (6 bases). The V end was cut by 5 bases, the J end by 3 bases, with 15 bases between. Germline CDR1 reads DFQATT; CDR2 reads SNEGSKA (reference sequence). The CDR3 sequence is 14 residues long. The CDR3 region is CSAPWQGRTDTQYF. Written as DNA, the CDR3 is TGCAGTGCTCCCTGGCAGGGGAGAACAGATACGCAGTATTTT.

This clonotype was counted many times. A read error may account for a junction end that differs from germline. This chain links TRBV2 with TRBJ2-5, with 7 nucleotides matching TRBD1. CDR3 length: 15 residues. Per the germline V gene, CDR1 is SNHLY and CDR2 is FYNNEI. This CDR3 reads CASSDLRTGQGTQYF. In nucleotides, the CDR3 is TGTGCCAGCAGTGATTTACGGACAGGACAAGGGACCCAGTACTTC.

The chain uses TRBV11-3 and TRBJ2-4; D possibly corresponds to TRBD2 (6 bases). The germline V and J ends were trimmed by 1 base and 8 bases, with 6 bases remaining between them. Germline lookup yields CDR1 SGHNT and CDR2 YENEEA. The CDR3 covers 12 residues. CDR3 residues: CASSLGGDIQYF. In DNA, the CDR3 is TGTGCCAGCAGCTTAGGGGGGGACATTCAGTACTTC.

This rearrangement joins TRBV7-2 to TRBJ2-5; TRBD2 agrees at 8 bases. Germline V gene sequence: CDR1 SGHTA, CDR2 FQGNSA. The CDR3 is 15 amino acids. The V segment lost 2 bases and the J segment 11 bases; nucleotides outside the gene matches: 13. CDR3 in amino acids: CASSLRNGRASEQYF. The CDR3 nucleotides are TGTGCCAGCAGCTTAAGAAACGGGAGGGCCTCGGAGCAGTACTTC.

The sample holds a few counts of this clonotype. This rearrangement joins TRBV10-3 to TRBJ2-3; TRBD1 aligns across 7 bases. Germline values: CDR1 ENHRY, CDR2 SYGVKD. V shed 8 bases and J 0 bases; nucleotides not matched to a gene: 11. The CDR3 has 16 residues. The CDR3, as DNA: TGTGCCATCGCGTCTAGGACAGGCCAAAGCACAGATACGCAGTATTTT. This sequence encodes CAIASRTGQSTDTQYF.

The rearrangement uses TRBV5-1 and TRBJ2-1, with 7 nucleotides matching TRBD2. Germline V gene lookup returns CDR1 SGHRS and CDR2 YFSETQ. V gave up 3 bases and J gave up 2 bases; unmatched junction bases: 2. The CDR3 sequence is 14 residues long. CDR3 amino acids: CASSWGLPYNEQFF. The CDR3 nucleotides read TGCGCCAGCAGCTGGGGACTACCCTACAATGAGCAGTTCTTC.

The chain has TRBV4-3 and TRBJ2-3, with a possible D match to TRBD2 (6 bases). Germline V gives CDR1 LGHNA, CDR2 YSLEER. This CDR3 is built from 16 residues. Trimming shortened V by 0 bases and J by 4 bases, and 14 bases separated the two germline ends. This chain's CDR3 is CASSQEDGRRADTQYF. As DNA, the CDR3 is TGCGCCAGCAGCCAAGAGGACGGGAGACGGGCAGATACGCAGTATTTT.

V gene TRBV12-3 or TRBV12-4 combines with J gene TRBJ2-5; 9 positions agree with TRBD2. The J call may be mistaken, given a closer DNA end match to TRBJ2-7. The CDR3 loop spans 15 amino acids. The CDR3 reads CASSLAGLAVYEQYF. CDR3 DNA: TGTGCCAGCAGTCTCGCGGGACTAGCCGTCTACGAGCAGTACTTC.

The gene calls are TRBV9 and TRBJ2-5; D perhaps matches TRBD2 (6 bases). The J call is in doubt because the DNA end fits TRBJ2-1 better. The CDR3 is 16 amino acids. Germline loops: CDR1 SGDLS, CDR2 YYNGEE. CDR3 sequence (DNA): TGTGCCAGCAGCGTAGCCGGCGGAGGGTTACAAGAGACCCAGTTCTTC. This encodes CASSVAGGGLQETQFF.

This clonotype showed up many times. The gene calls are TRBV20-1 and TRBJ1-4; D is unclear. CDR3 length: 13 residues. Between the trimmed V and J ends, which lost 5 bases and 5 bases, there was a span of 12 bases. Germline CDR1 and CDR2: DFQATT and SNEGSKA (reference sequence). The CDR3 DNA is TGCAGTGCTCATGACGGCAGAAATGAAAAACTGTTTTTT. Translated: CSAHDGRNEKLFF.

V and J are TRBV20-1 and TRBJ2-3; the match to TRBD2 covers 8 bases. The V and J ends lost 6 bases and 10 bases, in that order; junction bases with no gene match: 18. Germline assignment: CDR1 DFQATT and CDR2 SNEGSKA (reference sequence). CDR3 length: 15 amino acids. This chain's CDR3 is CSAPNSGTSRLPQYF. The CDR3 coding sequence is TGCAGTGCCCCGAACTCCGGGACTAGTCGTCTGCCGCAGTATTTT.

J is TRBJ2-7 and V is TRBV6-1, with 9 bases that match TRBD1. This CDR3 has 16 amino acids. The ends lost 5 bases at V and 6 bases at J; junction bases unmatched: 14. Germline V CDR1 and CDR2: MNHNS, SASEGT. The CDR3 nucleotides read TGTGCCAGCAGTCGGAGAACCGGGACAGGGAACCTCGAGCAGTACTTC. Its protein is CASSRRTGTGNLEQYF.

CDR3 amino acids: CSVDLYLHTDTQYF. The CDR3 DNA sequence: TGCAGCGTTGATTTGTACCTCCACACAGATACGCAGTATTTT. The J gene is TRBJ2-3, the V gene TRBV29-1; D unresolved. Trimming pared 3 bases from V and 2 bases from J, leaving 12 bases between. The germline CDR1 and CDR2 sequences are SQVTM and ANQGSEA. This CDR3 contains 14 residues.

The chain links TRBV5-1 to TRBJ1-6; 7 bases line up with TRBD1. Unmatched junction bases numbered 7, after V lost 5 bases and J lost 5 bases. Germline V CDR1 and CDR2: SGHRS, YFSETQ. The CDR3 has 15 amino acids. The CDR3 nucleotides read TGCGCCAGCAGGATTGGGACAGAAGATAATTCACCCCTCCACTTT. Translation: CASRIGTEDNSPLHF.